What follows are 5 T cell receptor beta chains derived from one specimen sequenced in a study of T-cell reconstitution after alpha-beta-depleted transplantation in children (TCRdb year 2016). The library was prepared using PCR. Sequencing instrument: Illumina HiSeq 2500. To normalize quantification of the TCRbeta repertoire, the TCR libraries were built with molecular barcoding that relied on unique molecular identifiers. TCRdb reprocessed the public reads (quality trimming at Q25 with fastp, clone calling with MiXCR) and kept in-frame beta chains. A single entry per CDR3 protein holds the most common genes and DNA from its merged rows. A total of 200,000 to 250,000 distinct CDR3 sequences appear in this sample, 9.7% of them only once. The ten largest clones represent around 5% of the sample. Sequencing was performed on PBMCs from the stem cell graft donor, taken from the stem cell graft. These receptors originate from a human donor who donated a stem cell graft to a child with SCID.

This clonotype was observed a few times. The chain has TRBV7-9 and TRBJ1-2; D is unclear. CDR1 is SEHNR, CDR2 FQNEAQ, per germline (reference sequence). V lost 5 bases, J lost 6 bases, and 10 bases lay in between. There are 12 residues in the CDR3. The DNA of the CDR3 is TGTGCCAGCAGCGCTCTCTCAGATGGCTACACCTTC. It translates to CASSALSDGYTF.

This clonotype was observed at least ten times. This rearrangement joins TRBV5-1 to TRBJ1-3, with TRBD1 as a possible D gene (6 bases). CDR1 and CDR2 (germline): SGHRS, YFSETQ. The V end was cut by 7 bases, the J end by 0 bases, with 14 bases between. The CDR3 contains 15 residues. CDR3 in amino acids: CASSGGWGSGNTIYF. The CDR3 DNA reads TGCGCCAGCTCCGGGGGCTGGGGCTCTGGAAACACCATATATTTT.

This clonotype was recorded many times. This chain connects TRBV24-1 to TRBJ2-1; 9 nucleotides line up with TRBD2. Trimming cost V 3 bases and J 8 bases; bases outside gene matches: 10. The CDR3 is 16 residues long. Germline assignment: CDR1 KGHDR and CDR2 SFDVKD. The CDR3 sequence is CATSDPRWRGGDEQFF. The DNA for the CDR3 is TGTGCCACCAGTGATCCTAGGTGGCGGGGGGGCGATGAGCAGTTCTTC.

This clonotype was seen ten or more times. The chain employs TRBV20-1 and TRBJ2-3, with a tentative D call TRBD1 (5 bases). The CDR3 totals 18 residues. Germline V gene lookup returns CDR1 DFQATT and CDR2 SNEGSKA (reference sequence). Trimming pared 3 bases from V and 1 base from J, leaving 23 bases between. The CDR3 loop is CSASLPLAGNFGTDTQYF. The CDR3 region has the DNA TGCAGTGCTAGCCTCCCCCTGGCAGGGAATTTTGGCACAGATACGCAGTATTTT.

This clonotype was counted at least ten times. V usage is TRBV5-1 and J usage is TRBJ1-4; D is undetermined. This CDR3 contains 21 residues. Germline assignment: CDR1 SGHRS and CDR2 YFSETQ. Trimming cost V 1 base and J 0 bases, with 25 bases left between them. CDR3 DNA: TGCGCCAGCAGCTTGTGGGGTAGGAGCCCGGAGCGCCTTGCAACTAATGAAAAACTGTTTTTT. Translated, it gives CASSLWGRSPERLATNEKLFF.